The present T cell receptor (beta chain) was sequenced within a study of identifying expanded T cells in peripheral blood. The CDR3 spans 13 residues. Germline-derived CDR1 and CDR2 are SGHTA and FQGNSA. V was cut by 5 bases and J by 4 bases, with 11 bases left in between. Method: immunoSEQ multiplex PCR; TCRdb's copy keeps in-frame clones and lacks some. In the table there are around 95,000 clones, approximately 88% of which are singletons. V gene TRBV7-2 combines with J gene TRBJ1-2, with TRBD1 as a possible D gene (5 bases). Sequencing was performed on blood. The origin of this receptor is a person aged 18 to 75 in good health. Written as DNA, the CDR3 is TGTGCCAGCAGCATCTCAGGGCTCTATGGCTACACCTTC. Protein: CASSISGLYGYTF.